This T cell receptor (beta chain) was sequenced for a study of cytomegalovirus exposure and HLA in healthy donors. Findings and caveats of the study: The study recorded some 160 TCR beta chains that were cytomegalovirus-associated.

The CDR3 is 11 amino acids. V lost 5 bases and J 8 bases, leaving 7 bases between the germline ends. Germline V gives CDR1 SEHNR, CDR2 FQNEAQ (reference sequence). Notes on this clone: Its antigen is still unknown.

Primers for the PCR totalled 60 Vbeta and 13 Jbeta. Clones were sequenced by immunoSEQ multiplex PCR, and TCRdb holds only the in-frame ones, with some missing. The sample totals under 200,000 clones. The sample comprised PBMCs. The chain is built from TRBV7-9 and TRBJ1-3; D gene ambiguous. The TCR sequence derives from a man aged 30-40 years in good health and CMV-seronegative. CDR3 in DNA: TGTGCCAGCAGCCCACTCGACACCATATATTTT. Protein sequence: CASSPLDTIYF.